The entry below describes one T cell receptor (beta chain). Its antigen is currently unknown. The sample belongs to a study of cytomegalovirus exposure and HLA in healthy donors. Study-level points and caveats: Later on, analysis showed that most CMV-associated TCR beta chains appeared to be HLA-restricted. Later examination showed HLA-associated TCR beta chains had greater clonal expansion than equally common others.

As for the donors, each was a healthy bone marrow donor. J gave up 5 bases and V 6 bases, and 9 bases lay outside the gene matches. Germline V lookup: CDR1 LNHDA, CDR2 SQIVND (reference sequence). The CDR3 contains 14 residues. Both 60 Vbeta primers and 13 Jbeta primers went into the PCR. This table comes from immunoSEQ multiplex PCR, and its TCRdb copy is limited to in-frame clones, with some not included. The sample includes about 150,000 clones, around a tenth seen only once; the top ten take less than 2%. This TCR was sampled from a man in his fifties or sixties in good health and CMV-seronegative. The chain has TRBV19 and TRBJ2-5, with 7 bases matching TRBD1. Material: PBMCs. As DNA, the CDR3 is TGTGCCAGTAGCCCAGGGGGTCTAGGGGAGACCCAGTACTTC. It encodes CASSPGGLGETQYF. The whole variable domain, filled in from reference TRBV19 and TRBJ2-5, reads DGGITQSPKYLFRKEGQNVTLSCEQNLNHDAMYWYRQDPGQGLRLIYYSQIVNDFQKGDIAEGYSVSREKKESFPLTVTSAQKNPTAFYLCASSPGGLGETQYFGPGTRLLVL.